This TCR beta chain was found in a study of shared clonotypes between healthy human individuals. Regarding the study as a whole: Sharing across four donors was highest in naive CD4 (approximately 5%) and lowest in memory CD8 (around 0.4%). Sorted-subset samples were not fully sequenced, rarefaction indicated. Non-shared clonotypes displayed generation probabilities falling below those of clonotypes present in all four donors.

Original processing notes: ImmunoSEQ only sent back junction sequences with no quality scores, so filtering was done differently. Sequenced by immunoSEQ multiplex PCR; TCRdb stores in-frame clones only, minus some. V and J calls and clone size come straight from that table; D and trimming were deduced from the DNA. The table lists about 1.1 million clones, around 78% of them singletons. About this clone: Its antigen is currently unknown.

The length of the CDR3 is 14 residues. CDR1 is MNHEY and CDR2 is SVGAGI in the germline V gene. Trimming cost V 6 bases and J 0 bases, with 11 bases left between them. Sequenced sample: memory CD4+ T cells from PBMCs. The subset is: CD45RA-negative fraction. The chain combines TRBV6-5 with TRBJ1-2; no definite D call. This clonotype was obtained from a man aged 18 to 30 in good health. Some clones in this sample may be carry-over from other donors' samples. CDR3 loop: CASSPGHSNYGYTF. The CDR3 DNA sequence: TGTGCCAGCAGCCCAGGTCATTCTAACTATGGCTACACCTTC.